This TCR beta chain derives from a study of T cell repertoires in cytomegalovirus infection. The study, taken as a whole, reports: CMV-specific HLA-C-restricted TCR beta clonotypes dominated the ex vivo response.

The CDR3 runs 14 residues. J was trimmed by 6 bases and V by 0 bases; bases with no gene match: 2. CDR1 is LGHDT, CDR2 YNNKEL, per germline (reference sequence). TCRdb re-derived calls from the reads in MiXCR, one entry per CDR3 protein. Among about half a million distinct CDR3 sequences, 30% to 40% were seen once, and the ten largest hold around a sixth. This clonotype is a singleton in its sample. Its target is unknown. The source material was cultured PBMCs, sampled from culture after CMV antigen stimulation. This TCR was sampled from a human donor in good health (CMV status not recorded). Some clones in this sample may be carry-over from other donors' samples. The chain joins TRBV3-1 to TRBJ2-7; TRBD1 matches at 10 bases. CDR3 residues: CASSQDGQGGEQYF. CDR3 in DNA: TGTGCCAGCAGCCAAGATGGACAGGGGGGCGAGCAGTACTTC.